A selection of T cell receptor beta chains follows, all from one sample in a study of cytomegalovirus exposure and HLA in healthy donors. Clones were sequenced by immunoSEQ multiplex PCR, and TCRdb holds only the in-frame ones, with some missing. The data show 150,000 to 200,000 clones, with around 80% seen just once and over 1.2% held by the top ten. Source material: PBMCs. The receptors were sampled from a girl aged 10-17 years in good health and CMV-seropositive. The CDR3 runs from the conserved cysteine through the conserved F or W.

CDR3aa: CASSQTRRSANEQFF; j_gene: TRBJ2-1; v_gene: TRBV5-1
CDR3aa: CASSQDSTGTYGYTF; j_gene: TRBJ1-2; v_gene: TRBV4-1
CDR3aa: CATSSRRNQPQHF; j_gene: TRBJ1-5; v_gene: TRBV6-5
CDR3aa: CASSRAAGTGVYEQYF; j_gene: TRBJ2-7; v_gene: TRBV5-8
CDR3aa: CASSVGDTFQETQYF; j_gene: TRBJ2-5; v_gene: TRBV9
CDR3aa: CASSPGQGRQTQYF; j_gene: TRBJ2-5; v_gene: TRBV9
CDR3aa: CASSFYRACSGNTIYF; j_gene: TRBJ1-3; v_gene: TRBV7-3
CDR3aa: CASSPGTSGRAGNIQYF; j_gene: TRBJ2-4; v_gene: TRBV5-1
CDR3aa: CASSLAVGAGEETQYF; j_gene: TRBJ2-5; v_gene: TRBV5-1
CDR3aa: CASSNTGRVGETQYF; j_gene: TRBJ2-5; v_gene: TRBV6-5
CDR3aa: CASSPDTYEQYF; j_gene: TRBJ2-7; v_gene: TRBV5-1
CDR3aa: CASSRDRALVGEQYF; j_gene: TRBJ2-7; v_gene: TRBV27
CDR3aa: CASSGRDWLRQPQHF; j_gene: TRBJ1-5; v_gene: TRBV6-5
CDR3aa: CASSSDRRSSYEQYF; j_gene: TRBJ2-7; v_gene: TRBV7-9
CDR3aa: CATSGQGNSGANVLTF; j_gene: TRBJ2-6; v_gene: TRBV15
CDR3aa: CASSLLREGLDEQFF; j_gene: TRBJ2-1; v_gene: TRBV11-3
CDR3aa: CASSLPAGGTSGDTQYF; j_gene: TRBJ2-3; v_gene: TRBV7-6
CDR3aa: CASSRTPGHLSFYGYTF; j_gene: TRBJ1-2; v_gene: TRBV19
CDR3aa: CASSFLQGGSNIQYF; j_gene: TRBJ2-4; v_gene: TRBV28
CDR3aa: CASSPGRDTGLNEQYF; j_gene: TRBJ2-7; v_gene: TRBV4-1
CDR3aa: CASSPTVGDEQFF; j_gene: TRBJ2-1; v_gene: TRBV18
CDR3aa: CASSFDRAYEQYF; j_gene: TRBJ2-7; v_gene: TRBV5-1
CDR3aa: CASSSDRGNEQYF; j_gene: TRBJ2-7; v_gene: TRBV7-3
CDR3aa: CASSEELTQYF; j_gene: TRBJ2-5; v_gene: TRBV2
CDR3aa: CASSSRAGGPYQPQHF; j_gene: TRBJ1-5; v_gene: TRBV13
CDR3aa: CASSIGSNSPYRGYTF; j_gene: TRBJ1-2; v_gene: TRBV19
CDR3aa: CASSVDRGYGYTF; j_gene: TRBJ1-2; v_gene: TRBV6-5
CDR3aa: CASSFEAGAYYEQYF; j_gene: TRBJ2-7; v_gene: TRBV2
CDR3aa: CASSSRGSTDTQYF; j_gene: TRBJ2-3; v_gene: TRBV7-9
CDR3aa: CASSYGGGGGFGYTF; j_gene: TRBJ1-2; v_gene: TRBV6-5
CDR3aa: CASSVSNTEAFF; j_gene: TRBJ1-1; v_gene: TRBV11-2
CDR3aa: CASSSPTSGNTDTQYF; j_gene: TRBJ2-3; v_gene: TRBV7-3
CDR3aa: CASSVTGMEYEQYF; j_gene: TRBJ2-7; v_gene: TRBV11-2
CDR3aa: CASSQDNRGSNQPQHF; j_gene: TRBJ1-5; v_gene: TRBV4-1
CDR3aa: CASSSRDRGNYGYTF; j_gene: TRBJ1-2; v_gene: TRBV11-2
CDR3aa: CASSSPKRTGGLELFF; j_gene: TRBJ1-4; v_gene: TRBV6-5
CDR3aa: CASSVSGREYTDTQYF; j_gene: TRBJ2-3; v_gene: TRBV9
CDR3aa: CSVGADRGTGYTF; j_gene: TRBJ1-2; v_gene: TRBV29-1
CDR3aa: CASSFLVRDEDEQFF; j_gene: TRBJ2-1; v_gene: TRBV5-1
CDR3aa: CASSQQGYTGELFF; j_gene: TRBJ2-2; v_gene: TRBV28
CDR3aa: CAISGQGLNTEAFF; j_gene: TRBJ1-1; v_gene: TRBV10-3
CDR3aa: CASRRTGDGYTF; j_gene: TRBJ1-2; v_gene: TRBV28
CDR3aa: CASSWNRGLETQYF; j_gene: TRBJ2-5; v_gene: TRBV7-2
CDR3aa: CSVEGQRNTEAFF; j_gene: TRBJ1-1; v_gene: TRBV29-1
CDR3aa: CASSSTVSYEQYF; j_gene: TRBJ2-7; v_gene: TRBV11-2
CDR3aa: CASSLGPGTGGTGNTIYF; j_gene: TRBJ1-3; v_gene: TRBV5-1
CDR3aa: CASSTRAGWNNEQFF; j_gene: TRBJ2-1; v_gene: TRBV27
CDR3aa: CASSITDNYGYTF; j_gene: TRBJ1-2; v_gene: TRBV5-4
CDR3aa: CASSSGLAEVQYF; j_gene: TRBJ2-3; v_gene: TRBV7-3
CDR3aa: CARSLIPCGGEETQYF; j_gene: TRBJ2-5; v_gene: TRBV5-3
CDR3aa: CASSLSRGPVYGYTF; j_gene: TRBJ1-2; v_gene: TRBV11-2
CDR3aa: CASSLALMSTEAFF; j_gene: TRBJ1-1; v_gene: TRBV5-1
CDR3aa: CASSQRWGALDGNTIYF; j_gene: TRBJ1-3; v_gene: TRBV7-2
CDR3aa: CASSLVPGVLNEQFF; j_gene: TRBJ2-1; v_gene: TRBV11-3